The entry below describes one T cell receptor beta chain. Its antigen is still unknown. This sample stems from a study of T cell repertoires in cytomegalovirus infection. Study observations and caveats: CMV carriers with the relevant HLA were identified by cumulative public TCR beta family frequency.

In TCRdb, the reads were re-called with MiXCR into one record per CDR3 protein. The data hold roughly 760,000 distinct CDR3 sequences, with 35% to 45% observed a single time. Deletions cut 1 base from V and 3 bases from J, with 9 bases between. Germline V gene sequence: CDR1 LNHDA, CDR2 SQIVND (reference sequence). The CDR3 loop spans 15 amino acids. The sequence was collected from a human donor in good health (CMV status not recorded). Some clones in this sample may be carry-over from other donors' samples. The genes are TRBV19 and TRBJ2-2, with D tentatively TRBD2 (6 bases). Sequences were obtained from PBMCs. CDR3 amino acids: CASSIASEDTGELFF. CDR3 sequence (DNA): TGTGCCAGTAGTATAGCTAGCGAAGACACCGGGGAGCTGTTTTTT.